This T cell receptor (beta chain) was found in a study of blood T cell repertoires in COVID-19. In the study overall: Samples of COVID-19 (acute and convalescent) were obtained from the United States, Italy and Spain.

Participant age was roughly 18 to 95 years, and participants resided in about two dozen US areas. Germline CDR1 is ENHRY and CDR2 is SYGVKD. Deletions cut 10 bases from V and 5 bases from J, with 19 bases between. The CDR3 has 14 amino acids. The method was immunoSEQ multiplex PCR; TCRdb's version includes in-frame clones alone and lacks a portion of them. The top ten hold under 2.5% of the sample, which has over 200,000 clones, around 85% seen once. The sample taken for sequencing was PBMCs or T cells enriched from blood (not recorded which). The chain uses TRBV10-3 and TRBJ2-3; TRBD2 might be the D (6 bases). This receptor was taken from a woman between 50 and 59 years old who had recovered from COVID-19. As DNA, the CDR3 is TGTGCCACCCAATCGGGACTGGAGGTAGATACGCAGTATTTT. Its translation: CATQSGLEVDTQYF.